One and the same sample provided the 6 T cell receptor beta chains below, sequenced in a study of T cells after yellow fever vaccination. TCRdb re-called the 5' RACE reads with MiXCR, one entry per CDR3 protein. The sample holds around 200,000 distinct CDR3 sequences, roughly 9.6% seen once. The sequenced sample was CD8+ T cells sorted from PBMCs, obtained 15 days after the yellow fever booster vaccination. All receptors derive from a man younger than 30 who received the YFV17D yellow fever vaccine.

The rearrangement joins TRBV11-2 to TRBJ2-3; TRBD2 agrees at 7 bases. The CDR3 has 15 amino acids. V shed 3 bases and J 1 base; nucleotides not matched to a gene: 4. Germline loops: CDR1 SGHAT, CDR2 FQNNGV. CDR3 DNA sequence: TGTGCCAGCAGCTTCGGCCGGGGGGGCACAGATACGCAGTATTTT. Translation: CASSFGRGGTDTQYF.

This clonotype has just a few counts. V gene TRBV4-3 combines with J gene TRBJ2-1; D gene uncertain. CDR3 size: 12 residues. The V end lost 1 base, the J end lost 9 bases, and 7 bases lay between the germline ends. Per the germline V gene, CDR1 is LGHNA and CDR2 is YSLEER. The CDR3 nucleotides read TGCGCCAGCAGCCAAGGGGGTATTGAGCAGTTCTTC. This translates into CASSQGGIEQFF.

In its sample, this clonotype was seen many times. The chain links TRBV6-2 or TRBV6-3 to TRBJ1-1, with 9 bases aligning to TRBD1. This CDR3 region has 13 residues. Germline trimming cut 8 bases from V and 5 bases from J; bases unmatched to any gene: 6. Germline-derived CDR1 and CDR2 are MNHEY and SVGEGT. The CDR3: CASGQGPWTEAFF. In DNA, the CDR3 is TGTGCCAGCGGACAGGGGCCGTGGACTGAAGCTTTCTTT.

The chain recombines TRBV21-1 with TRBJ1-5. TRBV21-1 is a recognized pseudogene. The CDR3 has 11 residues. The CDR3 reads CASTRDQPQHF. The CDR3 DNA follows: TGTGCCAGCACCAGGGATCAGCCCCAGCATTTT.

The sample holds a few counts of this clonotype. The J gene is TRBJ2-7, the V gene TRBV6-5; 7 nucleotides agree with TRBD1. Per the germline V gene, CDR1 is MNHEY and CDR2 is SVGAGI. The CDR3 covers 16 residues. Germline trimming cut 6 bases from V and 3 bases from J; bases unmatched to any gene: 14. CDR3 DNA sequence: TGTGCCAGCAGCCTTGGACAGGCACGTTTGGTCTACGAGCAGTACTTC. It is translated as CASSLGQARLVYEQYF.

The V and J genes are TRBV7-2 and TRBJ1-2; 9 nucleotides match TRBD1. Germline CDR1 reads SGHTA; CDR2 reads FQGNSA. Trimming took 5 bases from V and 6 from J; bases not matched to a gene: 13. The CDR3 sequence is 16 residues long. CDR3 nucleotide sequence: TGTGCCAGCAGCGTATCCAGGGACAGGGAGAGTCATGGCTACACCTTC. Protein sequence: CASSVSRDRESHGYTF.